A single sample is the source of the 27 T cell receptor beta chains below, sequenced in a study of early T cells in non-severe SARS-CoV-2 infection. One entry per CDR3 protein, called by TCRdb with MiXCR from the 5' RACE reads. Among approximately 22,000 distinct CDR3 sequences, about 4.3% were seen once, and the ten largest hold approximately 5%. The specimen was whole blood. The receptors here all came from an adult who was a healthcare worker with PCR-confirmed SARS-CoV-2 infection or an uninfected control (not recorded which).

This clonotype was seen repeatedly, ten times or more. The chain carries TRBV5-6 and TRBJ1-2, with 8 bases that match TRBD1. The CDR3 sequence is 13 residues long. CDR1 and CDR2 (germline): SGHDT, YYEEEE. V gave up 7 bases and J gave up 6 bases; unmatched junction bases: 8. In nucleotides, the CDR3 is TGTGCCAGCGAAGGCAGGGGGCATGATGGCTACACCTTC. It is translated as CASEGRGHDGYTF.

The chain has TRBV12-3 or TRBV12-4 and TRBJ1-1, with 7 positions matching TRBD1. J gave up 1 base and V 3 bases, and 8 bases lay outside the gene matches. The length of the CDR3 is 16 residues. This CDR3 is CASSFTGERRNTEAFF. The CDR3 nucleotides read TGTGCCAGCAGTTTTACAGGGGAGAGGCGGAACACTGAAGCTTTCTTT.

This clonotype occurred a few times. The chain couples TRBV7-8 to TRBJ1-3; D might be TRBD1 (6 bases). V lost 3 bases to trimming and J lost 2 bases, with 14 bases between them. Germline assignment: CDR1 SGHVS and CDR2 FQNEAQ. The CDR3 extends over 16 amino acids. The CDR3 bases are TGTGCCAGCAGCTTCTCCTCGTCAGGGGCTGGAAACACCATATATTTT. Residues: CASSFSSSGAGNTIYF.

This clonotype was found many times. The chain recombines TRBV7-9 with TRBJ2-1; 12 nucleotides agree with TRBD2. The V gene's germline CDR1 is SEHNR and CDR2 FQNEAQ (reference sequence). This CDR3 contains 17 residues. Trimming at V came to 4 bases and at J to 1 base, leaving 5 bases not matched to a gene. The CDR3 coding sequence is TGTGCCAGCAGCTCCACTAGCGGGGGGAGGTCCTACAATGAGCAGTTCTTC. The encoded protein is CASSSTSGGRSYNEQFF.

The table lists this clonotype with many counts. This chain links TRBV7-2 with TRBJ2-3, with 7 bases lining up with TRBD1. The germline CDR1 and CDR2 sequences are SGHTA and FQGNSA. V was clipped by 3 bases and J by 4 bases; unmatched bases: 7. The CDR3 has 15 amino acids. CDR3 loop: CASSLLGQEADTQYF. In DNA form, the CDR3 reads TGTGCCAGCAGCTTGTTAGGACAGGAGGCAGATACGCAGTATTTT.

This clonotype occurred many times. The V call is TRBV20-1, the J call TRBJ2-5; no clear D gene. Trimming cost V 5 bases and J 4 bases, with 11 bases left between them. The germline CDR1 and CDR2 sequences are DFQATT and SNEGSKA (reference sequence). The CDR3 sequence is 12 residues long. CDR3 DNA sequence: TGCAGTGCTCCGGACCAATTAGAGACCCAGTACTTC. This gives the protein CSAPDQLETQYF.

This clonotype is deemed medium-sized. The chain couples TRBV20-1 to TRBJ2-7; 8 bases map to TRBD1. CDR1 is DFQATT and CDR2 is SNEGSKA in the germline V gene (reference sequence). With 1 base clipped from V and 2 bases from J, the junction kept 4 bases outside the gene matches. The CDR3 runs 14 residues. CDR3 coding DNA: TGCAGTGCTAGAGCAGGGGGCGACACCTACGAGCAGTACTTC. The encoded protein is CSARAGGDTYEQYF.

This clonotype has at least ten counts. CDR3 DNA sequence: TGCAGTGCCACGGACAGCCCCTACGAGCAGTACTTC. Translated: CSATDSPYEQYF. The rearrangement joins TRBV20-1 to TRBJ2-7, with a weak D call TRBD1 (6 bases). Germline V gene sequence: CDR1 DFQATT, CDR2 SNEGSKA (reference sequence). Trimming pared 6 bases from V and 2 bases from J, leaving 11 bases between. This CDR3 is 12 amino acids long.

This clonotype came up many times. The chain uses TRBV2 and TRBJ2-3; TRBD1 or TRBD2 may be the D gene (5 bases each). V lost 8 bases and J lost 0, with 12 bases in between. The CDR3 totals 14 residues. The V gene's germline CDR1 is SNHLY and CDR2 FYNNEI. The CDR3 nucleotides read TGTGCCAGCGGGGGTAAAACTAGCACAGATACGCAGTATTTT. Amino acid sequence: CASGGKTSTDTQYF.

The gene calls are TRBV9 and TRBJ2-1, with 10 nucleotides matching TRBD1. After removal of 4 bases from V and 7 bases from J, the junction contained 11 bases not matched to a gene. CDR3 length: 16 amino acids. The germline V gene has CDR1 SGDLS and CDR2 YYNGEE. The CDR3, as DNA: TGTGCCAGCAGCACCAGACAGGGGGCGCGGAGAAATGAGCAGTTCTTC. This gives the protein CASSTRQGARRNEQFF.

In its sample, this clonotype was seen many times. The rearrangement joins TRBV9 to TRBJ2-5, with 7 bases matching TRBD2. The CDR3 loop spans 16 amino acids. V lost 3 bases and J lost 1; bases outside the gene matches: 9. The germline V gene has CDR1 SGDLS and CDR2 YYNGEE. CDR3 sequence: CASSANSGGGQETQYF. The DNA for the CDR3 is TGTGCCAGCAGCGCCAACTCGGGGGGTGGCCAAGAGACCCAGTACTTC.

This clonotype was counted at least ten times. This chain links TRBV12-3 or TRBV12-4 with TRBJ1-6, with a tentative D call TRBD1 (6 bases). Trimming removed 7 bases at V and 0 bases at J, with 13 bases between. The CDR3 contains 16 residues. Here the CDR3 reads CASTQGGSSYNSPLHF. In nucleotides, the CDR3 is TGTGCCAGCACCCAAGGGGGGAGCTCCTATAATTCACCCCTCCACTTT.

The chain uses TRBV11-2 and TRBJ1-2; D is uncertain. The CDR3 consists of 13 residues. Per germline, CDR1 SGHAT and CDR2 FQNNGV. Deletions cut 4 bases from V and 6 bases from J, with 12 bases between. The CDR3 nucleotides read TGTGCCAGCAGCTCTATGGGAGGGAATGGCTACACCTTC. Translating it yields CASSSMGGNGYTF.

This clonotype turned up a few times. This chain connects TRBV12-3 or TRBV12-4 to TRBJ2-5; either TRBD1 or TRBD2 may supply D (7 bases each). Trimming shortened V by 1 base and J by 5 bases, and 17 bases separated the two germline ends. CDR3 length: 16 amino acids. The CDR3 coding sequence is TGTGCCAGCAGTTTAGGGGCAGGGGGGGGCTCCGAGACCCAGTACTTC. Its translation: CASSLGAGGGSETQYF.

This rearrangement joins TRBV19 to TRBJ2-7, with D perhaps TRBD2 (6 bases). CDR1 LNHDA and CDR2 SQIVND come from the germline V gene (reference sequence). The CDR3 is 14 amino acids. Trimming removed 4 bases from V and 2 bases from J, with 12 bases in between. The DNA for the CDR3 is TGTGCCAGTAGTACAAGCGGGCCTACCTACGAGCAGTACTTC. Its translation: CASSTSGPTYEQYF.

This clonotype is judged medium-sized. The chain's CDR3 is CADTRDFDTDTQYF. CDR3 DNA sequence: TGTGCCGATACGAGGGACTTTGACACAGATACGCAGTATTTT. The chain joins TRBV11-2 to TRBJ2-3; tentative D call: TRBD2 (6 bases). The CDR3 is made up of 14 amino acids. Trimming cost V 11 bases and J 2 bases, with 17 bases left between them. Germline V lookup: CDR1 SGHAT, CDR2 FQNNGV. Full variable domain (rest looked up from reference TRBV11-2 and TRBJ2-3): EAGVAQSPRYKIIEKRQSVAFWCNPISGHATLYWYQQILGQGPKLLIQFQNNGVVDDSQLPKDRFSAERLKGVDSTLKIQPAKLEDSAVYLCADTRDFDTDTQYFGPGTRLTVL.

This clonotype was counted many times. The genes are TRBV7-6 and TRBJ2-5; D call uncertain. Germline CDR1 and CDR2: SGHVS and FNYEAQ. There are 11 residues in the CDR3. V was shortened by 4 bases and J by 5 bases, with 5 bases between the two germline ends. CDR3 amino acids: CASSSFETQYF. CDR3 DNA sequence: TGTGCCAGCAGCTCTTTCGAGACCCAGTACTTC.

There are many counts of this clonotype. The rearrangement joins TRBV28 to TRBJ1-1; maybe TRBD1 (6 bases). The CDR3 extends over 14 amino acids. Germline CDR1 and CDR2: MDHEN and SYDVKM. V dropped 2 bases and J dropped 8 bases, with 15 bases sitting between them. CDR3 DNA sequence: TGTGCCAGCAGTTTACCAAACGGGGGGCAGGAAGCTTTCTTT. This gives the protein CASSLPNGGQEAFF.

This clonotype was detected ten times or more. This chain connects TRBV5-1 to TRBJ2-1; no definite D call. The V gene's germline CDR1 is SGHRS and CDR2 YFSETQ. The CDR3 spans 14 residues. V was cut by 1 base and J by 4 bases, with 9 bases left in between. The CDR3 region is CASSLQSSYNEQFF. The DNA of the CDR3 is TGCGCCAGCAGCTTGCAATCTAGTTACAATGAGCAGTTCTTC.

In its sample, this clonotype was seen many times. The V and J genes are TRBV12-3 or TRBV12-4 and TRBJ2-7; TRBD1 might be the D (6 bases). This CDR3 has 13 amino acids. The V end was cut by 5 bases, the J end by 12 bases, with 20 bases between. Written as DNA, the CDR3 is TGTGCCAGCAGTACTTCCGGGACGCAGGGGCCGTACTTC. Its translation: CASSTSGTQGPYF.

This clonotype came up many times. This sequence joins TRBV7-8 and TRBJ1-5; D perhaps matches TRBD1 (6 bases). Trimming pared 0 bases from V and 0 bases from J, leaving 15 bases between. CDR1 is SGHVS and CDR2 is FQNEAQ in the germline V gene. There are 18 residues in the CDR3. DNA for the CDR3: TGTGCCAGCAGCTTAGCCGCTCTGGGGGCGGATAGCAATCAGCCCCAGCATTTT. It specifies CASSLAALGADSNQPQHF. The full variable domain, its missing parts supplied by reference TRBV7-8 and TRBJ1-5, is GAGVSQSPRYKVAKRGQDVALRCDPISGHVSLFWYQQALGQGPEFLTYFQNEAQLDKSGLPSDRFFAERPEGSVSTLKIQRTQQEDSAVYLCASSLAALGADSNQPQHFGDGTRLSIL.

This clonotype showed up many times. This chain connects TRBV7-8 to TRBJ2-7; 8 positions agree with TRBD2. Germline trimming cut 5 bases from V and 3 bases from J; bases unmatched to any gene: 6. The CDR3 sequence is 14 residues long. The V gene's germline CDR1 is SGHVS and CDR2 FQNEAQ. In nucleotides, the CDR3 is TGTGCCAGCAGCCAGGGACTAGTGATCTACGAGCAGTACTTC. Translated: CASSQGLVIYEQYF. The full variable domain, completed using reference TRBV7-8 and TRBJ2-7, is GAGVSQSPRYKVAKRGQDVALRCDPISGHVSLFWYQQALGQGPEFLTYFQNEAQLDKSGLPSDRFFAERPEGSVSTLKIQRTQQEDSAVYLCASSQGLVIYEQYFGPGTRLTVT.

This clonotype was detected ten times or more. This chain joins TRBV7-8 and TRBJ1-2; possible D gene TRBD1, 5 bases. V lost 1 base and J lost 9, with 15 bases in between. This CDR3 region has 14 residues. Per germline, CDR1 SGHVS and CDR2 FQNEAQ. Here the CDR3 DNA reads TGTGCCAGCAGCTTAGAGGGGTCGGTTCCACGCTACACCTTC. Its translation is CASSLEGSVPRYTF.

This clonotype was recorded many times. This chain connects TRBV5-1 to TRBJ2-3; D uncertain. Trimming removed 0 bases from V and 0 bases from J, with 8 bases in between. Looked up from germline, CDR1 is SGHRS and CDR2 is YFSETQ. CDR3 length: 15 amino acids. The chain's CDR3 is CASSLDTPSTDTQYF. Here the CDR3 DNA reads TGCGCCAGCAGCTTGGACACCCCTAGCACAGATACGCAGTATTTT. Filled out from reference TRBV5-1 and TRBJ2-3, the complete variable domain reads KAGVTQTPRYLIKTRGQQVTLSCSPISGHRSVSWYQQTPGQGLQFLFEYFSETQRNKGNFPGRFSGRQFSNSRSEMNVSTLELGDSALYLCASSLDTPSTDTQYFGPGTRLTVL.

The gene calls are TRBV5-1 and TRBJ2-2; no firm D call. The CDR3 runs 15 residues. Germline loops: CDR1 SGHRS, CDR2 YFSETQ. The germline V and J ends were trimmed by 0 bases and 7 bases, with 13 bases remaining between them. The CDR3 DNA follows: TGCGCCAGCAGCTTGGTTCCGACAACTAACGGGGAGCTGTTTTTT. It specifies CASSLVPTTNGELFF.

Ten or more counts support this clonotype. The V and J genes are TRBV7-9 and TRBJ2-5; TRBD1 agrees at 9 bases. Germline trimming cut 4 bases from V and 4 bases from J; bases unmatched to any gene: 10. The length of the CDR3 is 16 residues. The germline gives CDR1 SEHNR, CDR2 FQNEAQ (reference sequence). DNA of the CDR3: TGTGCCAGCAGCTCCTACAGGGGGCGCGACCGAGAGACCCAGTACTTC. Translating it yields CASSSYRGRDRETQYF.

At least ten counts were recorded for this clonotype. In DNA form, the CDR3 reads TGTGCCAGCAGTTGGGGTGGACAGCCCCAGCATTTT. It specifies CASSWGGQPQHF. This chain links TRBV12-3 or TRBV12-4 with TRBJ1-5, with D unresolved. The CDR3 extends over 12 amino acids. The ends were cut back, 4 bases at V and 7 bases at J, with 8 bases in the middle.